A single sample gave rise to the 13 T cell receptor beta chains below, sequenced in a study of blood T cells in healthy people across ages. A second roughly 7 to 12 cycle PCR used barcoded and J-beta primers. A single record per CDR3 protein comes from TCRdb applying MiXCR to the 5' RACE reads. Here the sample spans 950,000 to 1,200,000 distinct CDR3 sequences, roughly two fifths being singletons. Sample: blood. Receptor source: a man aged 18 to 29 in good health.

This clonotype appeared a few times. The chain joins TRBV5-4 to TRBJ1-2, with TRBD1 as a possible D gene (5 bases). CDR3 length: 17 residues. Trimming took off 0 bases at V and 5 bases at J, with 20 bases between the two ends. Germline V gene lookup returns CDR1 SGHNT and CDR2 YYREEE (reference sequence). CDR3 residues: CASSLAGSGLGGYGYTF. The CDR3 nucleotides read TGTGCCAGCAGCTTGGCCGGTTCAGGGCTCGGGGGGTATGGCTACACCTTC.

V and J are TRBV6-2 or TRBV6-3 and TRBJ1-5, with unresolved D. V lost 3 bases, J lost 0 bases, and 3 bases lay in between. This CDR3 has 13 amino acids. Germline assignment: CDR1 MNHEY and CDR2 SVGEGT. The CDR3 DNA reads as TGTGCCAGCAGTTATTTTAGCAATCAGCCCCAGCATTTT. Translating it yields CASSYFSNQPQHF.

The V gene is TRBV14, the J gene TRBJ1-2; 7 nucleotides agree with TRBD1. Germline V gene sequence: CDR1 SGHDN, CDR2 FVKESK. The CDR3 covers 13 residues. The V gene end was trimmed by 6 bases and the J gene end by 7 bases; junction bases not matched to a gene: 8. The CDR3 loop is CASRLTGVSGYTF. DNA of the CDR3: TGTGCCAGCAGACTAACAGGGGTCTCTGGCTACACCTTC.

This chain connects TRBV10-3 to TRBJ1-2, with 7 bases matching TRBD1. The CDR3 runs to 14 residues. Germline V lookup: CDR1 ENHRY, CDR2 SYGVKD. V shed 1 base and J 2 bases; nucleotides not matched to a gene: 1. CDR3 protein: CAISELQGNYGYTF. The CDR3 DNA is TGTGCCATCAGTGAGTTACAGGGGAACTATGGCTACACCTTC.

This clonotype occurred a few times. The CDR3 sequence is CASSRKLGGEAKNIQYF. For the CDR3, the DNA is TGTGCCAGCAGCCGCAAACTGGGAGGGGAAGCCAAAAACATTCAGTACTTC. The rearrangement joins TRBV7-9 to TRBJ2-4; 7 bases match TRBD2. V trimming: 5 bases; J trimming: 0 bases; junction bases outside the gene matches: 10. Germline CDR1 is SEHNR and CDR2 is FQNEAQ (reference sequence). The length of the CDR3 is 17 residues.

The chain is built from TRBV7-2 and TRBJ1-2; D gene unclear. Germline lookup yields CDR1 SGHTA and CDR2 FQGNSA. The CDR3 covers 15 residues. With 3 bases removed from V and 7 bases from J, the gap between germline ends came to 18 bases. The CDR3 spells CASSFIPPVGVGYTF. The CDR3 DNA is TGTGCCAGCAGCTTCATCCCGCCAGTTGGGGTTGGCTACACCTTC.

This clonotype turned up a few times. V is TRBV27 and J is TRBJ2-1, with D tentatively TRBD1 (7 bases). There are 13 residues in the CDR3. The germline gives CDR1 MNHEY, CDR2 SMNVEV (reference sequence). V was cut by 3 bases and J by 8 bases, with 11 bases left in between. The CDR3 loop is CASSFGRGDEQFF. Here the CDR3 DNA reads TGTGCCAGCAGTTTCGGCAGGGGGGATGAGCAGTTCTTC.

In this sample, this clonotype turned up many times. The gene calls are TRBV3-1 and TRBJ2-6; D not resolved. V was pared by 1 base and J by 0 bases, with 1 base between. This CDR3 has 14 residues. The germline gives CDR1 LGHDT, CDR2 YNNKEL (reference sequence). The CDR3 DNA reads TGTGCCAGCAGCCAAGTCTCTGGGGCCAACGTCCTGACTTTC. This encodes CASSQVSGANVLTF.

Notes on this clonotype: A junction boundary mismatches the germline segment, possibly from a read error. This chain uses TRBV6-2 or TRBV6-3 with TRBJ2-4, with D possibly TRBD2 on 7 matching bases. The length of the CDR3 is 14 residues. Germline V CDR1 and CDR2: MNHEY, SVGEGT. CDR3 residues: CTSSPRGGRDIQYF. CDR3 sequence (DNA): TGTACCAGCAGCCCAAGGGGGGGGCGAGACATTCAGTACTTC.

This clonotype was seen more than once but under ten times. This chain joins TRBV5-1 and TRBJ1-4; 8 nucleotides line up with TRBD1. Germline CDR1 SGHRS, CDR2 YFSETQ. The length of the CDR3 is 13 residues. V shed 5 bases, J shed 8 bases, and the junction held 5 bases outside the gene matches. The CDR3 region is CASRPTGEEKLFF. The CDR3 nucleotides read TGCGCCAGCAGACCGACAGGGGAAGAAAAACTGTTTTTT.

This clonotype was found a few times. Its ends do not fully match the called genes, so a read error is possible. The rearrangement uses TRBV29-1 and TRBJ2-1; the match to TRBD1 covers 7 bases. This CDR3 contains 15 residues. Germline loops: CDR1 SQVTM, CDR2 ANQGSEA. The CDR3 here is CSVEGNGDRYNEKFF. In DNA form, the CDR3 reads TGCAGCGTTGAAGGCAATGGGGACAGATACAATGAGAAGTTCTTC.

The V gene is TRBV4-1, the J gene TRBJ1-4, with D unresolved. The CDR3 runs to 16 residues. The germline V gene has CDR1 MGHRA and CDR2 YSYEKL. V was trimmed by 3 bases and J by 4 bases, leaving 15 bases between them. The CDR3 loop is CASSQALRGRNEKLFF. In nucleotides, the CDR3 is TGCGCCAGCAGCCAGGCCCTCCGAGGGCGTAATGAAAAACTGTTTTTT.

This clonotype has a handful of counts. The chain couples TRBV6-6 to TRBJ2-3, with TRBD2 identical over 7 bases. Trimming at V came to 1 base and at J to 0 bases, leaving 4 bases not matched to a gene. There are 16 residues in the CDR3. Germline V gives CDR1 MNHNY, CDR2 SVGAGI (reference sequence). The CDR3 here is CASSYLPGGSTDTQYF. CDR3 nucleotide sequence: TGTGCCAGCAGTTACTTACCGGGGGGAAGCACAGATACGCAGTATTTT.